This T cell receptor (beta chain) appears in the sequencing data of a study of blood T cell repertoires in COVID-19. The method was immunoSEQ multiplex PCR; TCRdb's version includes in-frame clones alone and lacks a portion of them. The sample lists roughly 140,000 clones; around 83% were seen once. This clone has only one observation. The sample was peripheral blood. The sequence came from a woman aged 45-59 years with acute or convalescent COVID-19.

The CDR3 bases are TGTGCCAGCGCACCTGACAGGGGCCCCGGCTACACCTTC. Translated: CASAPDRGPGYTF. The rearrangement uses TRBV9 and TRBJ1-2, with 8 bases matching TRBD1. CDR1 is SGDLS, CDR2 YYNGEE, per germline. Trimming at V came to 7 bases and at J to 8 bases, leaving 10 bases not matched to a gene. The CDR3 spans 13 residues. The full variable domain, its missing parts supplied by reference TRBV9 and TRBJ1-2, is DSGVTQTPKHLITATGQRVTLRCSPRSGDLSVYWYQQSLDQGLQFLIQYYNGEERAKGNILERFSAQQFPDLHSELNLSSLELGDSALYFCASAPDRGPGYTFGSGTRLTVV.